These 21 T cell receptor beta chains were sequenced from one sample in a study of cytomegalovirus exposure and HLA in healthy donors. The PCR employed 60 Vbeta primers together with 13 Jbeta primers. The table came from immunoSEQ multiplex PCR; TCRdb's copy has only in-frame clones and leaves some out. The sample includes 160,000 or so clones, around 80% of them seen just once. Sequenced input: PBMCs. The receptors were sampled from a male donor in good health and CMV-seronegative.

This clone turned up a few times. This CDR3 is CASSPFGPSTDTQYF. In DNA, the CDR3 is TGTGCCAGTAGTCCCTTTGGCCCAAGCACAGATACGCAGTATTTT. This chain joins TRBV19 and TRBJ2-3; no clear D. CDR3 length equals 15 residues. Germline CDR1 is LNHDA and CDR2 is SQIVND (reference sequence). V shed 5 bases and J shed 0 bases, with 12 bases lying between them. The complete variable domain, with remaining parts taken from reference TRBV19 and TRBJ2-3, reads DGGITQSPKYLFRKEGQNVTLSCEQNLNHDAMYWYRQDPGQGLRLIYYSQIVNDFQKGDIAEGYSVSREKKESFPLTVTSAQKNPTAFYLCASSPFGPSTDTQYFGPGTRLTVL.

This clone was recorded a few times. J is TRBJ2-7 and V is TRBV18, with TRBD1 identical over 7 bases. With V trimmed by 0 bases and J by 3 bases, 2 bases remained unmatched. Germline-derived CDR1 and CDR2 are KGHSH and LQKENI. The CDR3 totals 14 residues. The CDR3 loop reads CASSPPAGGYEQYF. In DNA, the CDR3 is TGTGCCAGCTCACCACCGGCAGGGGGCTACGAGCAGTACTTC.

This rearrangement joins TRBV5-4 to TRBJ2-3, with 7 bases lining up with TRBD2. Germline assignment: CDR1 SGHNT and CDR2 YYREEE (reference sequence). Germline trimming cut 1 base from V and 0 bases from J; bases unmatched to any gene: 5. The CDR3 sequence is 16 residues long. Here the CDR3 DNA reads TGTGCCAGCAGCTTGAGGGACTACCCTAGCACAGATACGCAGTATTTT. This sequence encodes CASSLRDYPSTDTQYF.

The chain is built from TRBV20-1 and TRBJ2-4; D call uncertain. CDR1 is DFQATT, CDR2 SNEGSKA, per germline (reference sequence). Between the trimmed V and J ends, which lost 0 bases and 10 bases, there was a span of 7 bases. The CDR3 totals 11 residues. CDR3 region: CSARDSLIQYF. The DNA of the CDR3 is TGCAGTGCTAGAGACTCTTTAATTCAGTACTTC.

This clone has only a few counts. The chain has TRBV19 and TRBJ1-1, with TRBD1 matching over 7 bases. V was clipped by 8 bases and J by 1 base; unmatched bases: 4. CDR1 LNHDA and CDR2 SQIVND come from the germline V gene (reference sequence). The CDR3 sequence is 13 residues long. CDR3 nucleotide sequence: TGTGCCAGTTGGCGGACAGGGAACACTGAAGCTTTCTTT. Protein sequence: CASWRTGNTEAFF.

The CDR3 nucleotides read TGTGCCAGCAGCTTAAATTGGGCCTTCCAAGAGACCCAGTACTTC. The encoded protein is CASSLNWAFQETQYF. The J gene is TRBJ2-5, the V gene TRBV7-2; D is uncertain. This CDR3 has 15 residues. Trimming took 2 bases from V and 1 from J, leaving 11 bases between them. Germline V lookup: CDR1 SGHTA, CDR2 FQGNSA.

This clone occurred once. The rearrangement links TRBV28 to TRBJ2-7; the match to TRBD1 covers 9 bases. Germline CDR1 reads MDHEN; CDR2 reads SYDVKM. V shed 4 bases, J shed 2 bases, and the junction held 6 bases outside the gene matches. This CDR3 comprises 15 residues. The CDR3 sequence is CASSSPGQGPYEQYF. CDR3 coding DNA: TGTGCCAGCAGTTCGCCGGGACAGGGTCCCTACGAGCAGTACTTC.

The chain combines TRBV4-3 with TRBJ2-1, with 7 bases aligning to TRBD2. Germline V gives CDR1 LGHNA, CDR2 YSLEER. J gave up 4 bases and V 8 bases, and 5 bases lay outside the gene matches. The CDR3 is 13 residues long. The CDR3 is CASSSSGYNEQFF. The DNA for the CDR3 is TGCGCCAGCTCGTCTAGCGGTTACAATGAGCAGTTCTTC.

V is TRBV29-1 and J is TRBJ1-2; the D is unclear. The CDR3 has 11 residues. With 0 bases removed from V and 14 bases from J, the gap between germline ends came to 13 bases. Germline loops: CDR1 SQVTM, CDR2 ANQGSEA. The CDR3 bases are TGCAGCGTTGAAGACACAGTGAAGTGTACCTTC. Amino acid sequence: CSVEDTVKCTF.

This rearrangement joins TRBV7-9 to TRBJ1-5; perhaps TRBD1 as D (6 bases). This CDR3 has 14 amino acids. Trimming shortened V by 5 bases and J by 0 bases, and 8 bases separated the two germline ends. Germline assignment: CDR1 SEHNR and CDR2 FQNEAQ (reference sequence). CDR3 in DNA: TGTGCCAGCAGCCAGGGGAATAGCAATCAGCCCCAGCATTTT. This codes for CASSQGNSNQPQHF.

This chain uses TRBV7-6 with TRBJ2-7; unclear D gene. V was cut by 6 bases and J by 6 bases, with 15 bases left in between. Looked up from germline, CDR1 is SGHVS and CDR2 is FNYEAQ. The CDR3 length is 13 residues. The CDR3: CASSPVIAGEQYF. The CDR3 coding sequence is TGTGCCAGCAGTCCCGTAATAGCTGGCGAGCAGTACTTC.

The V and J genes are TRBV9 and TRBJ2-1; 12 bases are a match to TRBD2. The CDR3 spans 19 residues. CDR1 and CDR2 (germline): SGDLS, YYNGEE. The V gene end was trimmed by 3 bases and the J gene end by 5 bases; junction bases not matched to a gene: 15. CDR3 DNA: TGTGCCAGCAGCGCGTGGGACGAGCCAGGACTAGCGGGGAACAATGAGCAGTTCTTC. This translates into CASSAWDEPGLAGNNEQFF.

The chain recombines TRBV2 with TRBJ1-5; a weak D match, TRBD1 (6 bases). From germline, CDR1 is SNHLY and CDR2 FYNNEI. With 4 bases removed from V and 2 bases from J, the gap between germline ends came to 12 bases. This CDR3 spans 15 amino acids. CDR3 sequence: CASSAGAGGNQPQHF. CDR3 coding DNA: TGTGCCAGCAGTGCAGGGGCAGGGGGCAATCAGCCCCAGCATTTT.

This rearrangement joins TRBV6-1 to TRBJ2-2, with 8 bases lining up with TRBD2. CDR1 is MNHNS, CDR2 SASEGT, per germline. There are 14 residues in the CDR3. J lost 7 bases, V lost 5 bases, and 6 bases had no gene match. CDR3 DNA: TGTGCCAGCAGTACTCGGGGGGGAGGCGGGGAGCTGTTTTTT. Translated: CASSTRGGGGELFF.

This chain connects TRBV9 to TRBJ2-5, with TRBD2 identical over 11 bases. V shed 0 bases and J 4 bases; nucleotides not matched to a gene: 8. Germline assignment: CDR1 SGDLS and CDR2 YYNGEE. This CDR3 has 17 residues. CDR3 region: CASSVGRLAGGGETQYF. The CDR3, as DNA: TGTGCCAGCAGCGTAGGGAGGTTAGCGGGAGGGGGAGAGACCCAGTACTTC.

The rearrangement links TRBV19 to TRBJ2-4; 9 nucleotides align to TRBD1. Losses at the gene ends were 4 bases for V and 6 bases for J; bases not matched to a gene: 7. The CDR3 is 15 amino acids. CDR1 is LNHDA and CDR2 is SQIVND in the germline V gene (reference sequence). The CDR3 DNA sequence: TGTGCCAGTAGTAATCCGGGACAGGGATTAAACATTCAGTACTTC. Its translation: CASSNPGQGLNIQYF.

The table lists this clone with a count of one. This sequence joins TRBV25-1 and TRBJ2-1; 7 nucleotides agree with TRBD2. V dropped 2 bases and J dropped 7; count of bases not matched to a gene: 2. The CDR3 totals 13 residues. Germline V lookup: CDR1 MGHDK, CDR2 SYGVNS. The CDR3 DNA follows: TGTGCCAGCAGTGAAGGGGGGGGAAATGAGCAGTTCTTC. As protein: CASSEGGGNEQFF.

The chain combines TRBV11-2 with TRBJ2-3, with D possibly being TRBD1 (7 bases). Deletions cut 6 bases from V and 6 bases from J, with 16 bases between. CDR1 is SGHAT and CDR2 is FQNNGV in the germline V gene. The CDR3 sequence is 14 residues long. CDR3 protein: CASSLGGGWDTQYF. The CDR3 nucleotides are TGTGCCAGCAGTCTCGGAGGGGGCTGGGATACGCAGTATTTT.

This rearrangement joins TRBV12-5 to TRBJ1-1, with D perhaps TRBD1 (6 bases). The germline V gene has CDR1 LGHNT and CDR2 FRNRAP. CDR3 length: 12 residues. V was shortened by 6 bases and J by 6 bases, with 11 bases between the two germline ends. The CDR3 protein is CASGTGQPEAFF. The CDR3 bases are TGTGCTAGTGGCACGGGACAACCTGAAGCTTTCTTT.

V usage is TRBV11-3 and J usage is TRBJ2-1; TRBD2 agrees at 9 bases. V shed 4 bases, J shed 7 bases, and the junction held 2 bases outside the gene matches. The CDR3 contains 13 residues. Germline loops: CDR1 SGHNT, CDR2 YENEEA. The CDR3 region is CASSYLAGNEQFF. The CDR3 region has the DNA TGTGCCAGCAGCTACCTAGCGGGAAATGAGCAGTTCTTC.

The chain uses TRBV6-1 and TRBJ1-6; D is unclear. This CDR3 contains 12 residues. Looked up from germline, CDR1 is MNHNS and CDR2 is SASEGT. The V end was cut by 8 bases, the J end by 7 bases, with 9 bases between. CDR3 nucleotide sequence: TGTGCCAGCGTGGGCCTCAATTCACCCCTCCACTTT. Residues: CASVGLNSPLHF.